These T cell receptor beta chains were read from a single sample in a study of Tregs in tolerant kidney transplant recipients. TCRdb's table, derived via immunoSEQ multiplex PCR, lists solely in-frame clones and lacks some. The sample includes roughly 86,000 clones, roughly 93% of them seen just once. The sample here was CD4+ T cells from blood (PBMCs), taken 12 months after the transplant. These TCRs come from a human patient who received a combined kidney and bone marrow transplant. The graft donor may have contributed some T cells. Each CDR3 is given with its conserved first and last residue. D genes are given only for firm matches. Clone size is given for some rows only: seen once, a few or many times, or a class if the clone is expanded.

V	D	size	J	CDR3	DNA
TRBV4-1	.	.	TRBJ2-7	CASSQEEQGAWTDEQYF	TGCGCCAGCAGCCAAGAAGAACAGGGCGCCTGGACTGACGAGCAGTACTTC
TRBV9	.	.	TRBJ1-2	CASSSTGGEVGYTF	TGTGCCAGCAGTTCTACTGGCGGAGAAGTTGGCTACACCTTC
TRBV19	.	once	TRBJ2-4	CASSIGSIQYF	TGTGCCAGTAGTATTGGTAGCATTCAGTACTTC
TRBV9	TRBD1	.	TRBJ2-7	CASSPPDRKSYEQYF	TGTGCCAGCAGCCCCCCGGACAGGAAATCTTACGAGCAGTACTTC
TRBV19	TRBD1	.	TRBJ2-6	CASGPPGQGASGANVLTF	TGTGCCAGTGGACCGCCGGGACAGGGGGCTTCAGGGGCCAACGTCCTGACTTTC
TRBV7-6	.	.	TRBJ2-1	CASSLGGKTYNEQFF	TGTGCCAGCAGCTTAGGAGGGAAGACCTACAATGAGCAGTTCTTC
TRBV19	TRBD1	.	TRBJ1-2	CASRSSRDRLNYGYTF	TGTGCCAGTAGATCCTCCCGGGACAGGCTAAACTATGGCTACACCTTC
TRBV28	.	.	TRBJ1-3	CASSPGVLRSGNTIYF	TGTGCCAGCAGTCCCGGGGTCCTCCGCTCTGGAAACACCATATATTTT
TRBV4-1	.	.	TRBJ2-1	CASSQGFQGNEQFF	TGCGCCAGCAGCCAGGGATTTCAGGGCAATGAGCAGTTCTTC
TRBV27	TRBD2	.	TRBJ2-2	CASSWAVAGGAVNTGELFF	TGTGCCAGCAGTTGGGCCGTAGCGGGAGGAGCCGTTAACACCGGGGAGCTGTTTTTT
TRBV9	TRBD1	.	TRBJ1-4	CASSARAGGSGVTNEKLFF	TGTGCCAGCAGCGCTCGGGCAGGGGGCTCTGGTGTGACTAATGAAAAACTGTTTTTT
TRBV4-2	TRBD1	.	TRBJ1-5	CASSGRDRGPNSNQPQHF	TGTGCCAGCAGCGGCCGGGACAGGGGGCCCAATAGCAATCAGCCCCAGCATTTT
TRBV4-3	TRBD1	.	TRBJ1-2	CASSQGPGQGRGRVYGYTF	TGCGCCAGCAGCCAAGGTCCGGGACAGGGGAGAGGTAGGGTCTATGGCTACACCTTC
TRBV5-1	.	.	TRBJ2-1	CASTNYNEQFF	TGCGCCAGCACCAACTACAATGAGCAGTTCTTC
TRBV7-9	TRBD2	.	TRBJ2-3	CASSFPGLAGTDTQYF	TGTGCCAGCAGCTTCCCGGGACTAGCGGGCACAGATACGCAGTATTTT
TRBV5-6	TRBD1	.	TRBJ1-1	CASSPDRGVTEAFF	TGTGCCAGCAGCCCCGACAGGGGAGTAACTGAAGCTTTCTTT
TRBV6-5	TRBD1	.	TRBJ1-6	CASRPIQGVNSPLHF	TGTGCCAGCAGACCCATACAGGGGGTTAATTCACCCCTCCACTTT
TRBV4-2	TRBD2	.	TRBJ2-1	CASSQAVRASGRANEQFF	TGTGCCAGCAGCCAAGCTGTTCGGGCTAGCGGGAGGGCCAATGAGCAGTTCTTC
TRBV7-9	.	.	TRBJ1-1	CASSLLSGSTEAFF	TGTGCCAGCAGCTTACTATCCGGGAGCACTGAAGCTTTCTTT
TRBV19	.	.	TRBJ1-1	CASSWEGGEHTEAFF	TGTGCCAGTAGTTGGGAGGGAGGGGAGCACACTGAAGCTTTCTTT
TRBV7-2	TRBD1	.	TRBJ1-2	CASSYHGQGGGYTF	TGTGCCAGCAGCTATCACGGACAGGGAGGCGGCTACACCTTC
TRBV19	.	.	TRBJ2-2	CASMASRGGTGELFF	TGTGCCAGTATGGCTTCAAGGGGGGGGACCGGGGAGCTGTTTTTT
TRBV18	.	.	TRBJ1-4	CASSPGSGEKEKLFF	TGTGCCAGCTCACCGGGCTCAGGGGAGAAGGAAAAACTGTTTTTT
TRBV5-4	TRBD1	.	TRBJ2-1	CASRTGTGSLNEQFF	TGTGCCAGCAGGACCGGGACAGGGTCACTCAATGAGCAGTTCTTC
TRBV7-2	TRBD1	.	TRBJ2-1	CASSLVFWDRGFNEQFF	TGTGCCAGCAGCTTAGTTTTCTGGGACAGGGGTTTCAATGAGCAGTTCTTC
TRBV7-5	.	.	TRBJ2-2	CVRSCSTSGSPGTGELFF	TGTGTCAGAAGCTGTTCGACTAGCGGATCCCCGGGCACCGGGGAGCTGTTTTTT
TRBV5-6	TRBD1	.	TRBJ1-2	CASSRRTGSYGYTF	TGTGCCAGCAGCCGCCGGACAGGGAGCTATGGCTACACCTTC
TRBV7-7	.	.	TRBJ2-5	CASSLSTVQETQYF	TGTGCCAGCAGCTTATCAACAGTACAAGAGACCCAGTACTTC
TRBV29-1	.	once	TRBJ2-3	CSVENAGYTDTQYF	TGCAGCGTTGAAAACGCAGGTTATACAGATACGCAGTATTTT
TRBV15	TRBD1	.	TRBJ1-3	CATRDRDSGNTIYF	TGTGCCACCAGAGACAGGGACTCTGGAAACACCATATATTTT
TRBV27	.	.	TRBJ1-1	CASSFHGIHSTEAFF	TGTGCCAGCAGTTTTCACGGGATTCACAGCACTGAAGCTTTCTTT
TRBV11-3	TRBD1	once	TRBJ1-1	CASSSGQVNTEAFF	TGTGCCAGCAGCTCCGGACAGGTGAACACTGAAGCTTTCTTT
TRBV21-1	.	once	TRBJ2-3	CASSNGDVTSTDTQYF	TGTGCCAGCAGCAATGGAGACGTTACTAGCACAGATACGCAGTATTTT
TRBV29-1	TRBD1	.	TRBJ1-1	CSVEDRGVWMNTEAFF	TGCAGCGTTGAGGACAGGGGGGTCTGGATGAACACTGAAGCTTTCTTT
TRBV28	TRBD1	.	TRBJ1-2	CASSLWQGGHGFGYTF	TGTGCCAGCAGTTTATGGCAAGGGGGCCATGGTTTTGGCTACACCTTC
TRBV4-3	TRBD1	.	TRBJ2-2	CASSEGTGGGLWTGELFF	TGCGCCAGCAGCGAAGGGACAGGGGGCGGTTTGTGGACCGGGGAGCTGTTTTTT
TRBV4-1	TRBD1	.	TRBJ1-4	CASSQNPGQGYEKLFF	TGCGCCAGCAGCCAAAATCCGGGACAGGGATATGAAAAACTGTTTTTT
TRBV19	.	.	TRBJ2-1	CASSVSRVERNEQFF	TGTGCCAGTAGTGTTAGTCGGGTCGAGAGGAATGAGCAGTTCTTC
TRBV12-5	.	.	TRBJ2-3	CASGLVQGLSRDTQYF	TGTGCTAGTGGTTTGGTGCAGGGACTTAGTCGCGATACGCAGTATTTT
TRBV7-3	.	.	TRBJ2-3	CASSLTGGTDTQYF	TGTGCCAGCAGCTTAACCGGGGGAACAGATACGCAGTATTTT
TRBV5-1	TRBD1	.	TRBJ2-3	CASSRIGQGGDTQYF	TGCGCCAGCAGCCGAATCGGACAGGGGGGAGATACGCAGTATTTT
TRBV4-1	TRBD1	.	TRBJ1-2	CASSHAVGQGSGGYTF	TGCGCCAGCAGCCACGCAGTGGGACAGGGCTCCGGTGGCTACACCTTC
TRBV19	TRBD1	.	TRBJ2-1	CASSNRGNEQFF	TGTGCCAGTAGCAACAGGGGAAATGAGCAGTTCTTC
TRBV7-6	.	.	TRBJ2-7	CASSFSQASYEQYF	TGTGCCAGCAGCTTCTCGCAAGCCTCCTACGAGCAGTACTTC
TRBV5-1	TRBD2	.	TRBJ2-7	CASSPRTSGASYEQYF	TGCGCCAGCAGCCCGAGGACTAGCGGGGCCTCCTACGAGCAGTACTTC
TRBV11-2	.	.	TRBJ2-7	CASSPLFSYEQYF	TGTGCCAGCAGCCCCTTGTTTTCTTACGAGCAGTACTTC
TRBV7-9	.	.	TRBJ1-2	CASSLETGYGYTF	TGTGCCAGCAGCTTAGAGACAGGTTATGGCTACACCTTC
TRBV19	.	.	TRBJ1-2	CASSIDRGGAGYTF	TGTGCCAGTAGTATAGATCGGGGGGGTGCTGGCTACACCTTC
TRBV11-3	TRBD2	.	TRBJ2-5	CASSLDRGGRARETQYF	TGTGCCAGCAGCTTAGATCGCGGCGGGAGGGCCCGAGAGACCCAGTACTTC
TRBV19	TRBD1	.	TRBJ1-2	CASSFRDRVYGYTF	TGTGCCAGTAGTTTCCGGGACAGGGTTTATGGCTACACCTTC